These T cell receptor beta chains were read from a single sample in a study of blood T cell repertoires in COVID-19. Only in-frame clones appear in the TCRdb table, and some are missing; sequencing was by immunoSEQ multiplex PCR. Among about 200,000 clones listed, around 84% were seen once. The sequenced sample consisted of peripheral blood. The receptors derive from a man aged 55-75 years with acute or convalescent COVID-19. The CDR3 runs from the conserved cysteine through the conserved F or W. D genes are given only for firm matches. Only part of the rows carry a size: once, few, many, or a class if the clone is expanded.

cdr3_aa | cdr3_nt | v_call | d_call | j_call | clone_size
CASSQGLPNTEAFF | TGTGCCAGCAGCCAAGGACTGCCGAACACTGAAGCTTTCTTT | TRBV14 | - | TRBJ1-1 | -
CASSSNSGGFTDTQYF | TGTGCCAGCAGCTCGAATAGCGGGGGGTTCACAGATACGCAGTATTTT | TRBV11-3 | TRBD2 | TRBJ2-3 | -
CAWSVRRDTEAFF | TGTGCCTGGAGTGTACGACGGGACACTGAAGCTTTCTTT | TRBV30 | - | TRBJ1-1 | -
CASSYTVGDNPNYGYTF | TGTGCCAGCAGCTACACGGTGGGGGACAATCCTAACTATGGCTACACCTTC | TRBV7-9 | - | TRBJ1-2 | -
CASSYGGTSSGANVLTF | TGTGCCAGCAGTTATGGGGGGACTAGCTCTGGGGCCAACGTCCTGACTTTC | TRBV6-2/TRBV6-3 | TRBD2 | TRBJ2-6 | -
CASSRDQAEYQPQHF | TGTGCCAGCAGTCGGGATCAGGCGGAGTATCAGCCCCAGCATTTT | TRBV2 | - | TRBJ1-5 | -
CASSLDRVSSSPLHF | TGTGCCAGCAGCCTCGACAGGGTCAGCAGTTCACCCCTCCACTTT | TRBV4-2 | TRBD1 | TRBJ1-6 | -
CATRGRVDTGELFF | TGCGCCACTCGAGGCAGGGTGGACACCGGGGAGCTGTTTTTT | TRBV5-1 | - | TRBJ2-2 | -
CASLRTSGGAGTYNEQFF | TGTGCCAGCCTAAGGACTAGCGGGGGTGCGGGCACCTACAATGAGCAGTTCTTC | TRBV28 | TRBD2 | TRBJ2-1 | -
CASSSRGSSYNEQFF | TGTGCCAGCAGCTCCCGGGGGAGCTCCTACAATGAGCAGTTCTTC | TRBV7-3 | - | TRBJ2-1 | -
CASRPANYGYTF | TGTGCCAGTCGTCCAGCTAACTATGGCTACACCTTC | TRBV19 | - | TRBJ1-2 | few
CASSETRNTEAFF | TGTGCCAGCAGTGAAACCAGAAACACTGAAGCTTTCTTT | TRBV2 | - | TRBJ1-1 | few
CASSLVGGARRSDEKLFF | TGTGCCAGCAGCTTGGTAGGGGGGGCGCGACGGTCTGATGAAAAACTGTTTTTT | TRBV5-6 | - | TRBJ1-4 | -
CASSLGTGAILAQHF | TGTGCCAGCAGCTTGGGGACAGGGGCCATATTGGCCCAGCATTTT | TRBV7-9 | TRBD1 | TRBJ1-5 | -
CASSYPRGEGYTF | TGTGCCAGCAGTTACCCCCGGGGGGAAGGCTACACCTTC | TRBV6-5 | - | TRBJ1-2 | -
CASSLSSREAGAQYF | TGTGCCAGCAGTTTATCGAGCAGGGAGGCCGGGGCCCAGTACTTC | TRBV27 | - | TRBJ2-5 | -
CASSYGGGGADTQYF | TGTGCCAGCAGTTACGGCGGGGGCGGCGCAGATACGCAGTATTTT | TRBV6-5 | - | TRBJ2-3 | -
CASSYLANNEQFF | TGTGCCAGCAGTTACCTAGCTAACAATGAGCAGTTCTTC | TRBV6-5 | - | TRBJ2-1 | -
CASSLTGTGGREQYF | TGCGCCAGCAGCTTAACCGGGACAGGGGGCCGGGAGCAGTACTTC | TRBV5-1 | TRBD1 | TRBJ2-7 | -
CASSLTPGSYEQYF | TGTGCCAGCAGCTTAACTCCAGGTTCCTACGAGCAGTACTTC | TRBV7-3 | - | TRBJ2-7 | -
CASSYEGGRSDGYTF | TGTGCCAGCAGTTACGAGGGAGGGAGGAGCGATGGCTACACCTTC | TRBV6-5 | - | TRBJ1-2 | few
CASSLNRDITEKLFF | TGCGCCAGCAGCTTGAACAGGGACATCACTGAAAAACTGTTTTTT | TRBV5-1 | - | TRBJ1-4 | -
CASSVRRWGGRQETQYF | TGTGCCAGCAGCGTTCGGAGGTGGGGGGGCCGTCAAGAGACCCAGTACTTC | TRBV7-2 | - | TRBJ2-5 | -
CASSGDIYEQYF | TGTGCCAGCAGTGGGGACATCTACGAGCAGTACTTC | TRBV25-1 | - | TRBJ2-7 | -
CASSVGEGPPSGEQYF | TGTGCCAGCAGCGTAGGGGAGGGACCCCCCAGCGGGGAGCAGTACTTC | TRBV9 | TRBD2 | TRBJ2-7 | -
CATSVAGEPRETQYF | TGTGCCACCAGTGTGGCGGGGGAACCAAGGGAGACCCAGTACTTC | TRBV24-1 | TRBD2 | TRBJ2-5 | -
CASSSDRNNYGYTF | TGTGCCAGCAGCTCCGACAGGAATAACTATGGCTACACCTTC | TRBV7-3 | - | TRBJ1-2 | -
CASSFEQRTDTQYF | TGTGCCAGCAGCTTTGAACAACGCACAGATACGCAGTATTTT | TRBV7-9 | - | TRBJ2-3 | -